A selection of T cell receptor beta chains follows, all from one sample in a study of blood T cells in healthy people across ages. TCRdb reprocessed the 5' RACE reads via MiXCR and lists one record per CDR3 protein. The repertoire has approximately 690,000 distinct CDR3 sequences, 58% of them found once; the top ten carry approximately 37%. The sequenced sample was blood. The receptors here all came from a man in his sixties in good health. Both conserved end residues are part of each CDR3. A D gene is named only where the DNA matches it firmly.

j_call d_call v_call cdr3_aa
TRBJ2-5 TRBD1 TRBV15 CATSRPDRGQETQYF
TRBJ1-1 NA TRBV11-2 CASSSLALGQGPSKEAFF
TRBJ2-1 NA TRBV3-1 CASSRRENEQFF
TRBJ1-1 NA TRBV7-2 CASKNLNTEAFF
TRBJ2-1 TRBD2 TRBV4-1 CASSQEPRGGLYEQFF
TRBJ2-3 NA TRBV7-2 CASSLRSAGTDTQYF
TRBJ1-4 NA TRBV7-9 CASSFSQGNEKLFF
TRBJ1-6 NA TRBV18 CASSSTEEDSPLHF
TRBJ2-3 NA TRBV29-1 CSVEDPGTDTQYF
TRBJ2-1 TRBD2 TRBV20-1 CSARETGTSGGRNEQFF
TRBJ2-1 TRBD2 TRBV20-1 CSASHRAGGPGNEQFF
TRBJ2-1 NA TRBV9 CASSVVVGGNNEQFF
TRBJ2-5 TRBD2 TRBV29-1 CSVTGTSGGETQYF
TRBJ1-2 TRBD1 TRBV5-1 CASSLLQGGYGYTF
NA NA TRBV5-1 CASSLATGAYEQYF
TRBJ2-3 NA TRBV5-5 CASSLSAVSSTDTQYF
NA NA TRBV3-1 CASSPSSVETQYF
TRBJ2-2 TRBD1 TRBV29-1 CSVRTGWTGELFF
TRBJ2-1 NA TRBV12-3/TRBV12-4 CASARGFGNEQFF
TRBJ2-5 NA TRBV4-1 CASSQLTRRETQYF
TRBJ2-3 NA TRBV12-3/TRBV12-4 CASSPHGVTDTQYF
TRBJ1-5 NA TRBV24-1 CATSGVGRDQPQHF
TRBJ2-7 NA TRBV7-8 CASSLALRGLEQYF
TRBJ1-1 NA TRBV7-9 CASSLSQGHTEAFF
TRBJ1-4 TRBD1 TRBV6-5 CASRGQTREKLFF
TRBJ2-1 NA TRBV5-1 CVSTATAYNEQFF
TRBJ1-2 TRBD1 TRBV29-1 CSGSGTGWGNGYTF
TRBJ2-4 TRBD2 TRBV12-5 CASGFGGEGNIQYF
TRBJ2-5 TRBD2 TRBV4-2 CASSQEETSGSRAQYF
TRBJ1-4 NA TRBV7-9 CASSFIQGNEKLFF
TRBJ2-5 TRBD1 TRBV5-1 CASTSAMRTGAETQYF
TRBJ1-2 TRBD1 TRBV5-1 CASSLEGQGDYGYTF
TRBJ2-7 TRBD1 TRBV10-3 CAITRQGSYEQYF
TRBJ2-1 TRBD2 TRBV9 CASSIGHGLAGGEQFF
TRBJ2-5 NA TRBV11-2 CASSRPGQGYNEQYF